The 8 T cell receptor beta chains presented below share a single source sample, sequenced in a study of cytomegalovirus exposure and HLA in healthy donors. PCR was performed using 60 Vbeta and 13 Jbeta primers. Repertoires were generated with immunoSEQ multiplex PCR, while TCRdb's copy carries only in-frame clones and drops some. The sample includes approximately 120,000 clones, around 82% seen only once; the top ten take approximately 11%. The sample taken for sequencing was PBMCs. Receptors originate from a man aged 25-45 years in good health and CMV-seropositive.

The chain employs TRBV9 and TRBJ1-1; a weak D match, TRBD1 (6 bases). This CDR3 has 15 residues. Trimming pared 0 bases from V and 1 base from J, leaving 10 bases between. Germline V CDR1 and CDR2: SGDLS, YYNGEE. The CDR3 nucleotides are TGTGCCAGCAGCGTAGAAACAGGGCAGAACACTGAAGCTTTCTTT. Amino acid sequence: CASSVETGQNTEAFF.

This clone has more than one count but fewer than ten. The J gene is TRBJ2-7, the V gene TRBV27; D possibly corresponds to TRBD1 (6 bases). Per germline, CDR1 MNHEY and CDR2 SMNVEV (reference sequence). The ends were cut back, 3 bases at V and 5 bases at J, with 11 bases in the middle. This CDR3 has 13 residues. The CDR3 protein is CASSFTYRDEQYF. The CDR3 DNA reads as TGTGCCAGCAGTTTTACCTACAGGGACGAGCAGTACTTC.

DNA for the CDR3: TGCGCCAGCAGCCTCGATTCAGGACTAGCGGGAGGGTACTACGAGCAGTACTTC. Its protein product is CASSLDSGLAGGYYEQYF. The rearrangement joins TRBV4-3 to TRBJ2-7, with 15 bases aligning to TRBD2. The germline V gene encodes CDR1 LGHNA and CDR2 YSLEER. The V and J ends lost 4 bases and 3 bases, in that order; junction bases with no gene match: 10. The CDR3 runs to 18 residues.

The chain carries TRBV9 and TRBJ2-3, with TRBD2 matching over 8 bases. Germline-derived CDR1 and CDR2 are SGDLS and YYNGEE. The CDR3 sequence is 16 residues long. J lost 2 bases, V lost 0 bases, and 5 bases had no gene match. The CDR3 DNA sequence: TGTGCCAGCAGCGTAGGGGGTAGCGGGACCACAGATACGCAGTATTTT. Encoded protein: CASSVGGSGTTDTQYF.

The chain couples TRBV7-9 to TRBJ2-1, with D unclear. This CDR3 spans 15 amino acids. Looked up from germline, CDR1 is SEHNR and CDR2 is FQNEAQ (reference sequence). V gave up 3 bases and J gave up 4 bases, with 13 bases separating them. Here the CDR3 reads CASSLRSLSYNEQFF. CDR3 nucleotide sequence: TGTGCCAGCAGCTTGCGGTCTCTAAGTTACAATGAGCAGTTCTTC.

The V gene is TRBV5-5, the J gene TRBJ2-7; TRBD1 matches 7 bases. There are 14 residues in the CDR3. Trimming took 4 bases from V and 4 from J; bases not matched to a gene: 8. Germline lookup yields CDR1 SGHKS and CDR2 YYEKEE (reference sequence). As DNA, the CDR3 is TGTGCCAGCAGCCTAATGACAGGGAGATACGAGCAGTACTTC. It yields the protein CASSLMTGRYEQYF.

The rearrangement uses TRBV9 and TRBJ1-2; 10 bases agree with TRBD1. Looked up from germline, CDR1 is SGDLS and CDR2 is YYNGEE. The CDR3 is 12 amino acids. V was pared by 5 bases and J by 5 bases, with 0 bases of the junction left unmatched. In nucleotides, the CDR3 is TGTGCCAGCAGGGGACAGGGGTATGGCTACACCTTC. Translated, it gives CASRGQGYGYTF.

In its sample, this clone was seen once. The V and J genes are TRBV27 and TRBJ1-3; D gene ambiguous. V was clipped by 9 bases and J by 0 bases, with 9 bases between them. This CDR3 has 13 amino acids. In germline, CDR1 is MNHEY, CDR2 SMNVEV (reference sequence). The CDR3 reads CASRLSSGNTIYF. The CDR3 DNA is TGTGCCAGTCGACTGTCCTCTGGAAACACCATATATTTT.